The 18 T cell receptor beta chains below were found in one sample sequenced in a study of blood T cell repertoires in COVID-19. The data were produced by immunoSEQ multiplex PCR, yet TCRdb's version contains in-frame clones alone and is incomplete. This sample has more than 100,000 clones, with around 80% found just once. Sample: PBMCs or T cells enriched from blood (not recorded which). The receptors here all came from a man in his forties with acute COVID-19.

The CDR3 region is CASSFLGQIHYEQYF. Here the CDR3 DNA reads TGTGCCAGCAGTTTCTTGGGACAGATTCACTACGAGCAGTACTTC. The chain couples TRBV6-5 to TRBJ2-7; 7 nucleotides match TRBD1. In germline, CDR1 is MNHEY, CDR2 SVGAGI. J was trimmed by 3 bases and V by 4 bases; bases with no gene match: 9. The CDR3 consists of 15 residues.

The J gene is TRBJ2-6, the V gene TRBV27, with D possibly matching TRBD2 (6 bases). The germline V gene encodes CDR1 MNHEY and CDR2 SMNVEV (reference sequence). The CDR3 is 16 residues long. Trimming left V 2 bases short and J 0 bases short, with 8 bases between. DNA for the CDR3: TGTGCCAGCAGTTTAAAGGAGGGCTCTGGGGCCAACGTCCTGACTTTC. Amino acid sequence: CASSLKEGSGANVLTF.

The gene calls are TRBV27 and TRBJ1-5; TRBD1 aligns across 9 bases. Germline assignment: CDR1 MNHEY and CDR2 SMNVEV (reference sequence). This CDR3 spans 15 amino acids. V was clipped by 5 bases and J by 6 bases; unmatched bases: 8. CDR3 protein: CASSRADRGSQPQHF. CDR3 coding DNA: TGTGCCAGCAGTAGGGCTGACAGGGGGTCTCAGCCCCAGCATTTT.

The chain is built from TRBV27 and TRBJ1-2; the D is unclear. Germline CDR1 MNHEY, CDR2 SMNVEV (reference sequence). The CDR3 is made up of 14 amino acids. V lost 0 bases to trimming and J lost 4 bases, with 9 bases between them. The CDR3, as DNA: TGTGCCAGCAGTTTATCTTATGGCCTCTATGGCTACACCTTC. The encoded protein is CASSLSYGLYGYTF.

The chain is built from TRBV30 and TRBJ1-5; 10 nucleotides agree with TRBD1. Germline V gene lookup returns CDR1 GTSNPN and CDR2 SVGIG (reference sequence). The CDR3 is 14 amino acids. J was trimmed by 6 bases and V by 3 bases; bases with no gene match: 5. The CDR3 here is CAWSPGQGSQPQHF. Written as DNA, the CDR3 is TGTGCCTGGAGCCCGGGACAGGGGTCTCAGCCCCAGCATTTT. The full variable domain, rest sourced from reference TRBV30 and TRBJ1-5, is SQTIHQWPATLVQPVGSPLSLECTVEGTSNPNLYWYRQAAGRGLQLLFYSVGIGQISSEVPQNLSASRPQDRQFILSSKKLLLSDSGFYLCAWSPGQGSQPQHFGDGTRLSIL.

This clone was detected a few times. The chain uses TRBV19 and TRBJ2-3; 14 positions match TRBD2. This CDR3 is built from 17 residues. The V segment lost 5 bases and the J segment 4 bases; nucleotides outside the gene matches: 8. Looked up from germline, CDR1 is LNHDA and CDR2 is SQIVND (reference sequence). In nucleotides, the CDR3 is TGTGCCAGTAGTTTAGGACTAGCGGGGGGCAAAGCAGATACGCAGTATTTT. It codes for CASSLGLAGGKADTQYF. Supplemented by reference TRBV19 and TRBJ2-3, the full variable domain reads DGGITQSPKYLFRKEGQNVTLSCEQNLNHDAMYWYRQDPGQGLRLIYYSQIVNDFQKGDIAEGYSVSREKKESFPLTVTSAQKNPTAFYLCASSLGLAGGKADTQYFGPGTRLTVL.

This clone was counted a single time. The rearrangement uses TRBV11-2 and TRBJ2-7; D is possibly TRBD2 (6 bases). Deletions cut 5 bases from V and 5 bases from J, with 13 bases between. This CDR3 spans 13 amino acids. The germline V gene encodes CDR1 SGHAT and CDR2 FQNNGV. The CDR3: CASSEGPGDEQYF. The CDR3 DNA follows: TGTGCCAGCAGCGAAGGACCGGGAGACGAGCAGTACTTC. The complete variable domain, with remaining parts taken from reference TRBV11-2 and TRBJ2-7, reads EAGVAQSPRYKIIEKRQSVAFWCNPISGHATLYWYQQILGQGPKLLIQFQNNGVVDDSQLPKDRFSAERLKGVDSTLKIQPAKLEDSAVYLCASSEGPGDEQYFGPGTRLTVT.

The V call is TRBV11-3, the J call TRBJ2-2, with TRBD2 matching 11 bases. CDR1 SGHNT and CDR2 YENEEA come from the germline V gene. Trimming cost V 5 bases and J 4 bases; bases outside gene matches: 3. This CDR3 has 15 amino acids. The CDR3 DNA reads as TGTGCCAGCAGCCCGCTAGCGGGAGGCACCGGGGAGCTGTTTTTT. Translation gives CASSPLAGGTGELFF.

This chain uses TRBV5-1 with TRBJ2-5, with 8 nucleotides matching TRBD2. The germline V gene has CDR1 SGHRS and CDR2 YFSETQ. Germline trimming cut 8 bases from V and 1 base from J; bases unmatched to any gene: 10. The CDR3 spans 15 residues. Here the CDR3 reads CASRASGGGQETQYF. The CDR3 DNA reads TGCGCCAGTAGAGCCAGCGGGGGAGGCCAAGAGACCCAGTACTTC.

This clone came up a few times. The V call is TRBV20-1, the J call TRBJ1-4; no firm D call. The germline V gene encodes CDR1 DFQATT and CDR2 SNEGSKA (reference sequence). V lost 1 base and J 7 bases, leaving 4 bases between the germline ends. The CDR3 runs 11 residues. CDR3 in amino acids: CSARAVEKLFF. DNA for the CDR3: TGCAGTGCTAGAGCCGTTGAAAAACTGTTTTTT.

The chain has TRBV5-5 and TRBJ2-5; TRBD1 agrees at 8 bases. V dropped 3 bases and J dropped 0; count of bases not matched to a gene: 1. The CDR3 consists of 14 residues. CDR1 is SGHKS and CDR2 is YYEKEE in the germline V gene (reference sequence). The CDR3 DNA is TGTGCCAGCAGCTGGGGACAGGACCAAGAGACCCAGTACTTC. Translating it yields CASSWGQDQETQYF.

The J gene is TRBJ1-1, the V gene TRBV6-5; 8 nucleotides align to TRBD1. The CDR3 spans 16 residues. From germline, CDR1 is MNHEY and CDR2 SVGAGI. With 0 bases clipped from V and 5 bases from J, the junction kept 8 bases outside the gene matches. The CDR3 is CASSYSARQGKTEAFF. The DNA for the CDR3 is TGTGCCAGCAGTTACTCCGCTCGACAGGGGAAAACTGAAGCTTTCTTT.

The chain has TRBV1 and TRBJ2-2; the D call of TRBD2 is as the table states it, not checked on the DNA. TRBV1 is a documented pseudogene. This CDR3 region has 16 residues. CDR3 nucleotide sequence: TGCACCAGCAGCCACGGGACTAGCGGGAACACCGGGGAGCTGTTTTTT. This sequence encodes CTSSHGTSGNTGELFF.

V gene TRBV28 combines with J gene TRBJ1-6, with TRBD1 identical over 8 bases. Germline-derived CDR1 and CDR2 are MDHEN and SYDVKM. The J segment lost 15 bases and the V segment lost 6 bases, leaving 7 bases of the junction unmatched. The CDR3 spans 12 residues. The CDR3 reads CASSQITGGLHF. CDR3 in DNA: TGTGCCAGCAGCCAAATCACAGGGGGCCTCCACTTT.

The chain has TRBV2 and TRBJ2-3; D uncertain. Germline V gives CDR1 SNHLY, CDR2 FYNNEI. V was trimmed by 0 bases and J by 9 bases, leaving 7 bases between them. CDR3 length: 12 residues. In DNA, the CDR3 is TGTGCCAGCAGTGAAGCTACCGGGACGCAGTATTTT. This codes for CASSEATGTQYF.

CDR3 sequence: CASGGTALNEQYF. The CDR3 region has the DNA TGTGCCAGCGGAGGGACAGCTTTAAATGAGCAGTACTTC. The rearrangement joins TRBV2 to TRBJ2-7, with a weak D call TRBD1 (7 bases). This CDR3 comprises 13 residues. Germline CDR1 SNHLY, CDR2 FYNNEI. V was pared by 8 bases and J by 7 bases, with 18 bases between.

This sequence joins TRBV6-5 and TRBJ2-1, with 7 bases matching TRBD2. The CDR3 has 16 amino acids. V was pared by 0 bases and J by 2 bases, with 4 bases of the junction left unmatched. From germline, CDR1 is MNHEY and CDR2 SVGAGI. CDR3 sequence: CASSYSMLAAYNEQFF. CDR3 DNA: TGTGCCAGCAGTTACTCGATGCTAGCGGCCTACAATGAGCAGTTCTTC.

The chain links TRBV5-5 to TRBJ1-1, with TRBD1 matching over 10 bases. CDR3 size: 14 residues. Germline V CDR1 and CDR2: SGHKS, YYEKEE (reference sequence). The junction had 11 bases not matched to a gene; V was cut back by 2 bases and J by 13 bases. The CDR3 coding sequence is TGTGCCAGCAGCTTCCAGCCGGACAGGGGGAAAGGTTTCTTT. This codes for CASSFQPDRGKGFF.